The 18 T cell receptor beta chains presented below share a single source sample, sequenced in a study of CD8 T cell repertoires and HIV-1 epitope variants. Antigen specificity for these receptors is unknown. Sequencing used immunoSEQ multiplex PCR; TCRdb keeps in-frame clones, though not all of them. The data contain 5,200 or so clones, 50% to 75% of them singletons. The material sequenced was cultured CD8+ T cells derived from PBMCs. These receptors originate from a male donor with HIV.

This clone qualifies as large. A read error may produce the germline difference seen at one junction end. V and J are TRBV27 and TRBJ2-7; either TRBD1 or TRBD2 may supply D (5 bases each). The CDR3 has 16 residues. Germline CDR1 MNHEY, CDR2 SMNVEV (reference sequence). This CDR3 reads CASSVSSGTVSYEQYF. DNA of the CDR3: TGTGCCAGCAGTGTATCCTCCGGGACGGTGTCCTACGAGCAGTACTTC.

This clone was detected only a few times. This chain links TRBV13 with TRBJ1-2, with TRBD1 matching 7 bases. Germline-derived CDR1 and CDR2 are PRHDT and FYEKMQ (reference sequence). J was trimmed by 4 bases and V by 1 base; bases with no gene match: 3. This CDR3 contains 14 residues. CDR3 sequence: CASSLAGGVYGYTF. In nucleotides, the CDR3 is TGTGCCAGCAGCTTAGCAGGGGGGGTCTATGGCTACACCTTC.

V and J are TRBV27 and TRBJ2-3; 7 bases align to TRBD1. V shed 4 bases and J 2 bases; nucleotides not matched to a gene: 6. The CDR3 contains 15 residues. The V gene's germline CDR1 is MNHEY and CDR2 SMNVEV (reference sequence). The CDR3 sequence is CASSSGTVSTDTQYF. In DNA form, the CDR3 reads TGTGCCAGCAGTTCCGGGACAGTCTCCACAGATACGCAGTATTTT.

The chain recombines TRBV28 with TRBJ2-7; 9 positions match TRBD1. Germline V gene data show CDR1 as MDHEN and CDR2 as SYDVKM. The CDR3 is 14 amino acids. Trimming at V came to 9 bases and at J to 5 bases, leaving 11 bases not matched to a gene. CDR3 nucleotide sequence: TGTGCCAGTGCCTCCGGGACAGGGATCCACGAGCAGTACTTC. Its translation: CASASGTGIHEQYF.

CDR3 in DNA: TGTGCCAGCAGCCAAGAAACGGGGAGATCGGCTGGGGCCAACGTCCTGACTTTC. It yields the protein CASSQETGRSAGANVLTF. The chain couples TRBV14 to TRBJ2-6; TRBD2 is a possible D gene (5 bases). The germline CDR1 and CDR2 sequences are SGHDN and FVKESK. The CDR3 spans 18 residues. Trimming cost V 0 bases and J 2 bases, with 14 bases left between them.

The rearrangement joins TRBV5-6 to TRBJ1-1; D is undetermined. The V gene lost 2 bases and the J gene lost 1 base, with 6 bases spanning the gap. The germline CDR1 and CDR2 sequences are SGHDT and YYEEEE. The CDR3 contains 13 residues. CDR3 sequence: CASSFGENTEAFF. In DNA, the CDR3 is TGTGCCAGCAGCTTCGGGGAGAACACTGAAGCTTTCTTT.

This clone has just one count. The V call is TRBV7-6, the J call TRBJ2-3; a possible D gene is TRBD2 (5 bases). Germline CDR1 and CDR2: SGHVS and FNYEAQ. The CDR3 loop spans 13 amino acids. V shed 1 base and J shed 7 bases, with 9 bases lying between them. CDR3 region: CASSLGEGNTQYF. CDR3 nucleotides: TGTGCCAGCAGCTTAGGAGAGGGAAATACGCAGTATTTT.

CDR3 coding DNA: TGTGCCAGCAGTTTCCCCACCCCAGGCGGAAGGGGTCCCATGCACGAGCAGTACTTC. Protein sequence: CASSFPTPGGRGPMHEQYF. The genes are TRBV28 and TRBJ2-7; D may be TRBD1 (5 bases). The ends were cut back, 3 bases at V and 5 bases at J, with 29 bases in the middle. The germline CDR1 and CDR2 sequences are MDHEN and SYDVKM. The CDR3 is made up of 19 amino acids.

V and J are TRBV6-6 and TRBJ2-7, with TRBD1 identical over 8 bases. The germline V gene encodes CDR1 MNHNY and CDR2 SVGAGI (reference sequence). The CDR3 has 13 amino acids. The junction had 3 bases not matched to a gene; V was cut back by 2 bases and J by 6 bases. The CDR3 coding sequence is TGTGCCAGCAGTTACGGACAGGGAGGCGAGCAGTACTTC. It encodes CASSYGQGGEQYF.

CDR3 amino acids: CASSVGRLAGRGEQFF. The DNA for the CDR3 is TGTGCCAGCAGCGTAGGAAGACTAGCGGGAAGAGGTGAGCAGTTCTTC. This chain connects TRBV9 to TRBJ2-1; 11 nucleotides align to TRBD2. The CDR3 runs to 16 residues. Trimming cost V 0 bases and J 9 bases; bases outside gene matches: 8. From germline, CDR1 is SGDLS and CDR2 YYNGEE.

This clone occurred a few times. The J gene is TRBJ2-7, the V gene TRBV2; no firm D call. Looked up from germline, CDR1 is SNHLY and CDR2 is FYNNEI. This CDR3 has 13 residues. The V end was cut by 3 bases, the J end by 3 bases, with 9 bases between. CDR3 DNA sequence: TGTGCCAGCAGTGATTCCACAAACTACGAGCAGTACTTC. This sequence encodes CASSDSTNYEQYF.

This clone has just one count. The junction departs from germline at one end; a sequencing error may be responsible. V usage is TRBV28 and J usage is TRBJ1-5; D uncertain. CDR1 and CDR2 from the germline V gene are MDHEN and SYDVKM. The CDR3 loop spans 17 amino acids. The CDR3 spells CTSSQHDLSFSNQPQHF. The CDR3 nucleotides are TGTACCAGCAGCCAACATGATCTCTCGTTTAGCAATCAGCCCCAGCATTTT.

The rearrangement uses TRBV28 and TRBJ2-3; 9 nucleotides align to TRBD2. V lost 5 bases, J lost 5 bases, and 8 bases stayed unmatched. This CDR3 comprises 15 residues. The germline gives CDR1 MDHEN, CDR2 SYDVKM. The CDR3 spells CASSTGTSPRDTQYF. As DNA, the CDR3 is TGTGCCAGCAGTACCGGGACTAGCCCACGAGATACGCAGTATTTT.

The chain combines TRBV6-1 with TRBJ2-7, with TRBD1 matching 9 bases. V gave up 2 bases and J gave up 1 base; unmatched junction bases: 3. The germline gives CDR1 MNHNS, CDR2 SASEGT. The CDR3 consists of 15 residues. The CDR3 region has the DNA TGTGCCAGCAGTGAATGGACAGGGGTATCCTACGAGCAGTACTTC. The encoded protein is CASSEWTGVSYEQYF.

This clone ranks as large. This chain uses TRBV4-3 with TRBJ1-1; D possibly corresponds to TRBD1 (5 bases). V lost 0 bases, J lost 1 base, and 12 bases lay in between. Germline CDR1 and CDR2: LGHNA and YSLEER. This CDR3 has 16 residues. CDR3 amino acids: CASSQDVGQGNTEAFF. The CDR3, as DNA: TGCGCCAGCAGCCAAGATGTTGGGCAGGGGAACACTGAAGCTTTCTTT.

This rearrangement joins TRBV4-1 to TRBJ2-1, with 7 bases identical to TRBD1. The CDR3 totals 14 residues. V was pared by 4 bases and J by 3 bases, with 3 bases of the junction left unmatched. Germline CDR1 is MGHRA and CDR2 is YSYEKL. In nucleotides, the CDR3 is TGCGCCAGCAGCCCGGGACAGAGCTACAATGAGCAGTTCTTC. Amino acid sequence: CASSPGQSYNEQFF.

CDR3: CASSPVAGEYNEQFF. CDR3 nucleotides: TGTGCCAGCAGCCCCGTGGCGGGCGAGTACAATGAGCAGTTCTTC. The chain links TRBV5-8 to TRBJ2-1, with D tentatively TRBD2 (5 bases). CDR3 length: 15 amino acids. Germline CDR1 SGHTS, CDR2 YDEGEE. Trimming took off 4 bases at V and 4 bases at J, with 15 bases between the two ends.

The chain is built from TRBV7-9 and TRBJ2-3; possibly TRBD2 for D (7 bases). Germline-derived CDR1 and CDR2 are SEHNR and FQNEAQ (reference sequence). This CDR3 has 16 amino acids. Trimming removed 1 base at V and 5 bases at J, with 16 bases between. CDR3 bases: TGTGCCAGCAGCTTAGTAGTGGGGGGGCCCCTAGATACGCAGTATTTT. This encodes CASSLVVGGPLDTQYF.